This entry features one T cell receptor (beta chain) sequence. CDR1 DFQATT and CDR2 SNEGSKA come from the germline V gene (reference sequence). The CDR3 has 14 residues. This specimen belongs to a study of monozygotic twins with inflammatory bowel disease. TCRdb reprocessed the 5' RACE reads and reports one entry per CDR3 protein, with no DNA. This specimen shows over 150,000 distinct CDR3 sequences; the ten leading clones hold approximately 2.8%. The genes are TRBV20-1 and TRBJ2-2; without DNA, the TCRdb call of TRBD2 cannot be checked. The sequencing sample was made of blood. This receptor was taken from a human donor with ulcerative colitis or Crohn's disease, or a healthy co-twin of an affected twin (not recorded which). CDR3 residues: CSARDLREVGELFF.